Below, 12 T cell receptor beta chains from the same sample are listed, as sequenced in a study of T cell responses to AZD1222 COVID-19 vaccine. The table came from immunoSEQ multiplex PCR; TCRdb's copy has only in-frame clones and leaves some out. The sample has tens of thousands of clones, more than 70% seen once. The sequencing used peripheral blood, collected on day 0 of AZD1222 vaccination. These receptors came from an adult in good health.

The chain recombines TRBV6-5 with TRBJ2-1; 9 bases agree with TRBD1. With 6 bases clipped from V and 13 bases from J, the junction kept 4 bases outside the gene matches. CDR1 and CDR2 (germline): MNHEY, SVGAGI. CDR3 length: 11 residues. The CDR3 protein is CASSRQGGQFF. The CDR3 DNA sequence: TGTGCCAGCAGCCGACAGGGGGGACAGTTCTTC.

This chain joins TRBV7-8 and TRBJ1-1, with D hard to call. V was pared by 2 bases and J by 1 base, with 8 bases between. The germline CDR1 and CDR2 sequences are SGHVS and FQNEAQ. The CDR3 contains 14 residues. The chain's CDR3 is CASSLIQTNTEAFF. CDR3 in DNA: TGTGCCAGCAGCTTAATACAGACGAACACTGAAGCTTTCTTT.

V and J are TRBV18 and TRBJ1-1, with D perhaps TRBD1 (6 bases). CDR1 is KGHSH and CDR2 is LQKENI in the germline V gene. Trimming took 10 bases from V and 2 from J, leaving 14 bases between them. This CDR3 region has 13 residues. Here the CDR3 DNA reads TGTGCCACCCAGGGGACCAGTAACACTGAAGCTTTCTTT. This encodes CATQGTSNTEAFF.

The chain has TRBV28 and TRBJ1-5; the D gene is possibly TRBD1 (6 bases). The germline V gene has CDR1 MDHEN and CDR2 SYDVKM. The CDR3 covers 17 residues. V was shortened by 2 bases and J by 0 bases, with 14 bases between the two germline ends. The CDR3 DNA reads TGTGCCAGCAGTTTACGGACAGAGTTAACTAGCAATCAGCCCCAGCATTTT. It codes for CASSLRTELTSNQPQHF.

This sequence joins TRBV30 and TRBJ1-5, with D unresolved. The V end lost 1 base, the J end lost 3 bases, and 7 bases lay between the germline ends. This CDR3 spans 13 amino acids. Germline V lookup: CDR1 GTSNPN, CDR2 SVGIG (reference sequence). The CDR3 nucleotides are TGTGCCTGGAGTGAAAATACCAATCAGCCCCAGCATTTT. Its protein product is CAWSENTNQPQHF.

This chain joins TRBV4-2 and TRBJ1-1, with D perhaps TRBD1 (5 bases). The V gene lost 2 bases and the J gene lost 5 bases, with 18 bases spanning the gap. Germline V gene data show CDR1 as LGHNA and CDR2 as YNFKEQ. This CDR3 region has 16 residues. The CDR3 DNA sequence: TGTGCCAGCAGCCAAAACGGGCAGGGTCGGGGAACTGAAGCTTTCTTT. This encodes CASSQNGQGRGTEAFF.

The chain uses TRBV3-1 (or the pseudogene TRBV3-2) and TRBJ2-7; 11 positions agree with TRBD2. V was pared by 4 bases and J by 6 bases, with 14 bases of the junction left unmatched. The CDR3 loop spans 17 amino acids. Germline V gene sequence: CDR1 LGHDT, CDR2 YNNKEL (reference sequence). CDR3 bases: TGTGCCAGCAGCCGGATGACTAGCGGGGCTTCCCTCGTCGAGCAGTACTTC. Its translation is CASSRMTSGASLVEQYF.

The V gene is TRBV4-3, the J gene TRBJ1-1; no reliable D call. CDR3 length: 16 residues. CDR1 is LGHNA and CDR2 is YSLEER in the germline V gene. V lost 0 bases and J lost 4, with 15 bases in between. CDR3 amino acids: CASSQDLKQRATEAFF. CDR3 in DNA: TGCGCCAGCAGCCAAGATCTGAAGCAGCGAGCCACTGAAGCTTTCTTT.

The chain employs TRBV14 and TRBJ2-1, with no clear D. V lost 0 bases, J lost 12 bases, and 6 bases lay in between. The CDR3 spans 11 residues. Germline values: CDR1 SGHDN, CDR2 FVKESK. DNA for the CDR3: TGTGCCAGCAGCCAAGACCGTGGGCAGTTCTTC. Amino acids: CASSQDRGQFF.

The chain has TRBV27 and TRBJ2-1; 8 nucleotides align to TRBD2. The CDR3 loop spans 12 amino acids. Germline V gene lookup returns CDR1 MNHEY and CDR2 SMNVEV (reference sequence). V shed 5 bases and J 14 bases; nucleotides not matched to a gene: 8. The CDR3 spells CASSLGVGREFF. CDR3 DNA: TGTGCCAGCAGTCTAGGGGTCGGGAGGGAGTTCTTC.

The chain couples TRBV6-6 to TRBJ2-6, with D tentatively TRBD1 (6 bases). The germline V gene encodes CDR1 MNHNY and CDR2 SVGAGI (reference sequence). Trimming pared 5 bases from V and 0 bases from J, leaving 17 bases between. The CDR3 length is 18 residues. Here the CDR3 reads CASSPDRPMSSGANVLTF. CDR3 nucleotides: TGTGCCAGCAGTCCCGACAGGCCCATGAGCTCTGGGGCCAACGTCCTGACTTTC.

The chain combines TRBV30 with TRBJ2-2; D might be TRBD2 (6 bases). Germline values: CDR1 GTSNPN, CDR2 SVGIG (reference sequence). With 3 bases removed from V and 5 bases from J, the gap between germline ends came to 13 bases. The CDR3 runs 14 residues. The CDR3 DNA sequence: TGTGCCTGGAGGGAGGGGAGATGGACCGGGGAGCTGTTTTTT. Translation: CAWREGRWTGELFF.